This TCR beta chain was recovered during a study of CD8+CD57+ T cells in acquired aplastic anemia. Genomic DNA, serving as template, underwent TCR beta VDJ and CDR3 profiling. From the reads, TCRdb called clonotypes with MiXCR, one entry per CDR3 protein. The table lists some 150,000 distinct CDR3 sequences, around two fifths of them singletons. Study-wide results and caveats: Twenty-nine sequences, all CD8+ CDR3, were shared between patients and controls.

Only a few counts were recorded for this clonotype. Its target is unknown. In germline, CDR1 is SGHRS, CDR2 YFSETQ. The CDR3 is 15 residues long. V lost 3 bases, J lost 3 bases, and 1 base stayed unmatched. Sequences were obtained from sorted CD4+, CD8+, or CD8+CD57+ T cells (not recorded which) from PBMCs. This receptor was identified in a human donor in good health, serving as a control. The chain employs TRBV5-1 and TRBJ1-6, with 9 bases that match TRBD1. The CDR3 DNA sequence: TGCGCCAGCAGCTCGGACAGGGGCTATAATTCACCCCTCCACTTT. Translation: CASSSDRGYNSPLHF.